This TCR beta chain was captured by sequencing in a study of blood T cells in healthy people across ages. V trimming: 5 bases; J trimming: 4 bases; junction bases outside the gene matches: 5. This CDR3 comprises 15 residues. CDR1 is SGHTA and CDR2 is FQGNSA in the germline V gene. About this clonotype: Antigen: not known. A read error may explain this, as a much larger clone is one base away. This CDR3 fails to terminate in the conserved phenylalanine or tryptophan, so it likely reflects a read error.

Overall study results and limits: Diversity was higher, and naive CD4+ cells more numerous, in long-lived donors than in aged donors.

Total RNA extraction produced at least 6 micrograms (per sample) for the study. A second PCR, run for roughly 6 to 11 cycles, used a sample-barcoded 5' primer plus a J-beta primer mix. Each of the cDNA molecules was tagged by a template-switch adaptor with 12 random nucleotides. TCRdb reprocessed the 5' RACE reads with MiXCR, giving one entry per CDR3 protein. This sample yields hundreds of thousands of distinct CDR3 sequences, of which 49% are seen a single time; 30% to 40% belongs to the top ten. Sequences were obtained from blood. The sequence was collected from a woman in her sixties or seventies in good health. The genes are TRBV7-2 and TRBJ2-1; TRBD1 matches at 10 bases. CDR3 protein: CASSRDRGPYNEQFV. CDR3 nucleotide sequence: TGTGCCAGCAGCCGAGACAGGGGGCCTTACAATGAGCAGTTCGTC.